This TCR beta chain was recovered during a study of cytomegalovirus exposure and HLA in healthy donors. The V gene's germline CDR1 is SGHDT and CDR2 YYEEEE. The CDR3 has 13 residues. V was cut by 2 bases and J by 4 bases, with 7 bases left in between. The PCR had 60 Vbeta and 13 Jbeta primers. Profiling relied on immunoSEQ multiplex PCR, and the TCRdb table lists in-frame clones only, not all of them. The table records over 90,000 clones, 60% to 80% of them present only once. The source is a woman between 50 and 59 years old in good health and CMV-seropositive. Sequenced material: PBMCs. The gene calls are TRBV5-6 and TRBJ1-3; D uncertain. CDR3 coding DNA: TGTGCCAGCAGCTTCCTACGCGGAAACACCATATATTTT. Translation gives CASSFLRGNTIYF.